This T cell receptor beta chain was obtained from a study of blood T cells in healthy people across ages. Study-wide results and limits: Roughly linear age-related decline in beta diversity appeared, significant by age about 40.

PCR was performed a second time for roughly 7 to 12 cycles using a sample-barcoded 5' primer and a J-beta primer mix. TCRdb re-called the 5' RACE reads with MiXCR, one entry per CDR3 protein. The sample has about 1.4 million distinct CDR3 sequences; roughly 59% are singletons. CDR1 SQVTM and CDR2 ANQGSEA come from the germline V gene. V lost 3 bases, J lost 0 bases, and 8 bases lay in between. The length of the CDR3 is 13 residues. Worth noting for this clonotype: The antigen remains unidentified.

Sequenced: blood. This sequence originates from a man between 18 and 35 years old in good health. The gene calls are TRBV29-1 and TRBJ1-1; D unclear. CDR3 bases: TGCAGCGTTGAGAGGGTTATGAACACTGAAGCTTTCTTT. Protein: CSVERVMNTEAFF.